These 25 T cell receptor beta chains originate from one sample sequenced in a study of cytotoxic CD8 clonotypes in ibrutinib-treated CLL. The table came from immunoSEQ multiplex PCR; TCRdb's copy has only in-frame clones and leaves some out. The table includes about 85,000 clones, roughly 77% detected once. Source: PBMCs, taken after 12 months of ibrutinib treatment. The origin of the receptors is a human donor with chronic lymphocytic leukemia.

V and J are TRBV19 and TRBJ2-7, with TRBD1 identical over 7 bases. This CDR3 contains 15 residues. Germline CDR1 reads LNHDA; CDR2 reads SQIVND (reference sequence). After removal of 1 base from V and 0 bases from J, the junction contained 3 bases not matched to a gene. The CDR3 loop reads CASSIGRDSSYEQYF. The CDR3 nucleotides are TGTGCCAGTAGTATAGGCAGGGACAGCTCCTACGAGCAGTACTTC.

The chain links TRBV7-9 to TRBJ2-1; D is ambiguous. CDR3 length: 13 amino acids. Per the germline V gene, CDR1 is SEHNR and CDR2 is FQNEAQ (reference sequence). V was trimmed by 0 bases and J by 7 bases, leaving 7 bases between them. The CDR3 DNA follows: TGTGCCAGCAGCTTAGCGGGAATTAATGAGCAGTTCTTC. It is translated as CASSLAGINEQFF. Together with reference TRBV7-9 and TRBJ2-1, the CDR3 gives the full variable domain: DTGVSQNPRHKITKRGQNVTFRCDPISEHNRLYWYRQTLGQGPEFLTYFQNEAQLEKSRLLSDRFSAERPKGSFSTLEIQRTEQGDSAMYLCASSLAGINEQFFGPGTRLTVL.

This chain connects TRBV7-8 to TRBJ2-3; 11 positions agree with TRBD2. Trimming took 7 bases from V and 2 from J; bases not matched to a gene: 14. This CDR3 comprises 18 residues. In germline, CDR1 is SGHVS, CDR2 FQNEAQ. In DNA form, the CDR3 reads TGTGCCAGCACCCCAGGGCGGCTAGCGGGAGGCAACACAGATACGCAGTATTTT. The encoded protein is CASTPGRLAGGNTDTQYF.

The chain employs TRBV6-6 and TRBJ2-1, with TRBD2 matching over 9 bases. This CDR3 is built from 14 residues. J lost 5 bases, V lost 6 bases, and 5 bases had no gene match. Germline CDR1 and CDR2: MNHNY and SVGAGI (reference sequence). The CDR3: CASRIAGDHNEQFF. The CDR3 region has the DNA TGTGCCAGCAGAATAGCGGGAGACCACAATGAGCAGTTCTTC.

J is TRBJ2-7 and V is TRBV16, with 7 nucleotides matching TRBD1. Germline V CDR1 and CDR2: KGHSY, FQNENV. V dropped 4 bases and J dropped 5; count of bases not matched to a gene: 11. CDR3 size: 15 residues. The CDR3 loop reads CASSPGLGGRDEQYF. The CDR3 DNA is TGTGCCAGCAGCCCTGGGCTAGGGGGCAGGGACGAGCAGTACTTC. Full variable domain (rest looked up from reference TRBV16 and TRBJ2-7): GEEVAQTPKHLVRGEGQKAKLYCAPIKGHSYVFWYQQVLKNEFKFLISFQNENVFDETGMPKERFSAKCLPNSPCSLEIQATKLEDSAVYFCASSPGLGGRDEQYFGPGTRLTVT.

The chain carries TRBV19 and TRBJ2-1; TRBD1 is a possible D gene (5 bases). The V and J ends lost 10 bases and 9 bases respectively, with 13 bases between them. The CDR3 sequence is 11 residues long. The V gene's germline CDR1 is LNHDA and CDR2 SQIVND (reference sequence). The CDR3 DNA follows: TGTGCCACCCCCAAGGACACTGAGCAGTTCTTC. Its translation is CATPKDTEQFF.

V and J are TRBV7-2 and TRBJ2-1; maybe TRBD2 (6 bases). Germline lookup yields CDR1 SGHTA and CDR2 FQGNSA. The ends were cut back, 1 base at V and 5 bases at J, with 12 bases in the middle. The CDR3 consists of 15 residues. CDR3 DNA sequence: TGTGCCAGCAGCTTAGTGGTCGGAGGGGACAATGAGCAGTTCTTC. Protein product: CASSLVVGGDNEQFF.

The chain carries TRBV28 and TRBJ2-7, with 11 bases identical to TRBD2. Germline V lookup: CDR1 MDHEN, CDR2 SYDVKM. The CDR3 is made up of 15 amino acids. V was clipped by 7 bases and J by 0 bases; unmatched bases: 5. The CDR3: CASNPSGRLSYEQYF. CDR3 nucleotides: TGTGCCAGCAACCCTAGCGGGAGGCTCTCCTACGAGCAGTACTTC.

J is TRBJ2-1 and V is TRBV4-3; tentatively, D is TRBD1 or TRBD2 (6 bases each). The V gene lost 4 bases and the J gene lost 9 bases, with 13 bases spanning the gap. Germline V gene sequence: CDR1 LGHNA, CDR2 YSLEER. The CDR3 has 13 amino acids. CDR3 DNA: TGCGCCAGCAGCCTAGCGGAGGGGGGTGAGCAGTTCTTC. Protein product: CASSLAEGGEQFF.

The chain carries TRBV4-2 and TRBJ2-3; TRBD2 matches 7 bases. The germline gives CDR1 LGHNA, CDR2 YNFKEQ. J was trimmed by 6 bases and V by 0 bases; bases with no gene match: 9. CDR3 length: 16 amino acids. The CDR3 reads CASSQDLGAGRDTQYF. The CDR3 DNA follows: TGTGCCAGCAGCCAAGATTTAGGAGCGGGACGGGATACGCAGTATTTT.

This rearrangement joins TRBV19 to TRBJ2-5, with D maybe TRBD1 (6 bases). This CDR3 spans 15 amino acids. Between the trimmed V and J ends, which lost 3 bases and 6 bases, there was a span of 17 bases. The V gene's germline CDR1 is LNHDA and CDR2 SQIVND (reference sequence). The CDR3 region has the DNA TGTGCCAGTAGTATTGGGGGCCCCCCCCCGAAGACCCAGTACTTC. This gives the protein CASSIGGPPPKTQYF.

CDR3 sequence: CASSLAPGPYYEQYF. In DNA form, the CDR3 reads TGTGCCAGCAGCTTAGCGCCGGGTCCCTACTACGAGCAGTACTTC. The V and J genes are TRBV7-6 and TRBJ2-7; D uncertain. Trimming took 0 bases from V and 3 from J, leaving 12 bases between them. This CDR3 is 15 amino acids long. Germline V lookup: CDR1 SGHVS, CDR2 FNYEAQ.

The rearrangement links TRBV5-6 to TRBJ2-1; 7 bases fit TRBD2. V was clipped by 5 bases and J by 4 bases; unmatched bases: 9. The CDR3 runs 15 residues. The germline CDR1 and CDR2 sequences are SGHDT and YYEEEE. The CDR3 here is CASRPSGTMYNEQFF. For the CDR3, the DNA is TGTGCCAGCAGGCCGAGCGGGACCATGTACAATGAGCAGTTCTTC. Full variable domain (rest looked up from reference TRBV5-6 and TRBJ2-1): DAGVTQSPTHLIKTRGQQVTLRCSPKSGHDTVSWYQQALGQGPQFIFQYYEEEERQRGNFPDRFSGHQFPNYSSELNVNALLLGDSALYLCASRPSGTMYNEQFFGPGTRLTVL.

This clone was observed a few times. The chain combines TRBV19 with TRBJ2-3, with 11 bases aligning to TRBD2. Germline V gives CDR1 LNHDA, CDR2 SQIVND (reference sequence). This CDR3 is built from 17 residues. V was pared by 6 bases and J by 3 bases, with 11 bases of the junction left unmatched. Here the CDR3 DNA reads TGTGCCAGTAGCCCTAGCGGGAGGAGGGTCGGGACAGATACGCAGTATTTT. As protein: CASSPSGRRVGTDTQYF.

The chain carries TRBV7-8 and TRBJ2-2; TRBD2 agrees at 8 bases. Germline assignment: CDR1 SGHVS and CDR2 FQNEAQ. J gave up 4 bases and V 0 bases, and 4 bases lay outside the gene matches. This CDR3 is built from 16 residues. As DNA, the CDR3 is TGTGCCAGCAGCTTAGCCGGGGGGGCTGGCACCGGGGAGCTGTTTTTT. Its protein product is CASSLAGGAGTGELFF.

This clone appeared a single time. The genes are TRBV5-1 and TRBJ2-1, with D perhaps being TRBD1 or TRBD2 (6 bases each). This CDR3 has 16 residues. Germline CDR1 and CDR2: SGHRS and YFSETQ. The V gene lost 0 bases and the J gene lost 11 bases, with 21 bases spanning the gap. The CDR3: CASSLVLGASDSKQFF. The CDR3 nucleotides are TGCGCCAGCAGCTTGGTGTTGGGGGCTAGCGACTCAAAGCAGTTCTTC.

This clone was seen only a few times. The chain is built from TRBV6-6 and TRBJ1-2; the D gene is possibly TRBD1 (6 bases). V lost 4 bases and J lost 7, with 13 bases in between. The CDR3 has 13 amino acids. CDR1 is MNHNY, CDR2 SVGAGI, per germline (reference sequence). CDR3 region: CASSLRGALGYTF. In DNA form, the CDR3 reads TGTGCCAGCAGTTTACGGGGGGCTCTTGGCTACACCTTC.

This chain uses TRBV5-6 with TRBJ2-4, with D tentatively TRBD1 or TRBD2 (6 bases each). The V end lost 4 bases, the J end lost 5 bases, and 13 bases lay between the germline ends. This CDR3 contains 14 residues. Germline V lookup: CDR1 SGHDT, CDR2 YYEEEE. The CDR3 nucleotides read TGTGCCAGCAGCCCCCAGGGGACTGAAAACATTCAGTACTTC. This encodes CASSPQGTENIQYF. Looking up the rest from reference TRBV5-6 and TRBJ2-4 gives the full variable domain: DAGVTQSPTHLIKTRGQQVTLRCSPKSGHDTVSWYQQALGQGPQFIFQYYEEEERQRGNFPDRFSGHQFPNYSSELNVNALLLGDSALYLCASSPQGTENIQYFGAGTRLSVL.

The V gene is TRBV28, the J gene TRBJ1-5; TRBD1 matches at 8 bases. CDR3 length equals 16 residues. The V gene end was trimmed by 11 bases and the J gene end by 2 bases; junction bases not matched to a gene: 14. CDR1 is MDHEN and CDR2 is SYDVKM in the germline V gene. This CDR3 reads CAGRSKQGVGNQPQHF. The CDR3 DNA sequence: TGTGCCGGGCGGTCAAAACAGGGGGTAGGCAATCAGCCCCAGCATTTT.

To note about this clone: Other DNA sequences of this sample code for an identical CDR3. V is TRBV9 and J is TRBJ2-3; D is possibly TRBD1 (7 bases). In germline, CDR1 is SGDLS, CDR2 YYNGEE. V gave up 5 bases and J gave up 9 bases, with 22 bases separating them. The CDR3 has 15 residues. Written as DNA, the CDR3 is TGTGCCAGCAGTCATCAGGGGGGAACTGAGGGAACGCAGTATTTT. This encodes CASSHQGGTEGTQYF.

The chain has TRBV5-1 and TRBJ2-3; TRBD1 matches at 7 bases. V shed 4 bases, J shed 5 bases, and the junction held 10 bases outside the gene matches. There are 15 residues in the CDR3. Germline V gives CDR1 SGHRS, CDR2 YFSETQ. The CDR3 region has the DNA TGCGCCAGCAGCCTGAGGGGGCTAGAGGGAGATACGCAGTATTTT. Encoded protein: CASSLRGLEGDTQYF.

CDR3 nucleotide sequence: TGCGCCAGCAGCTCCGGGACAGGGATAGGTTCACCCCTCCACTTT. It encodes CASSSGTGIGSPLHF. The V and J genes are TRBV5-1 and TRBJ1-6, with 9 bases fitting TRBD1. Germline V gene lookup returns CDR1 SGHRS and CDR2 YFSETQ. This CDR3 has 15 amino acids. Trimming at V came to 3 bases and at J to 9 bases, leaving 7 bases not matched to a gene.

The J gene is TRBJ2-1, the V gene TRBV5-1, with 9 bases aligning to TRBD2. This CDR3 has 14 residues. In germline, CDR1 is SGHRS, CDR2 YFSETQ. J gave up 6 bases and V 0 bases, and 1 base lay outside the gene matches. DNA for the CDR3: TGCGCCAGCAGCTTGGAGCGGGGGGCCAATGAGCAGTTCTTC. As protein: CASSLERGANEQFF.

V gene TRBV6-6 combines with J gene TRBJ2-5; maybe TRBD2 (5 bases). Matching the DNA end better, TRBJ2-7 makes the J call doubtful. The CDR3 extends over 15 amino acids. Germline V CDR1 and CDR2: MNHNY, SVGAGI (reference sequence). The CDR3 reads CASRASGLGTYEQYF. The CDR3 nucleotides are TGTGCCAGCAGAGCCAGTGGGCTCGGGACCTACGAGCAGTACTTC.

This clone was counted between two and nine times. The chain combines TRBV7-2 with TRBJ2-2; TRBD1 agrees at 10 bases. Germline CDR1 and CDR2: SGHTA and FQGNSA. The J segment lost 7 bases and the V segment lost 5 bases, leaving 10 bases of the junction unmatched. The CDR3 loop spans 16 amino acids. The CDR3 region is CASSPQTGGEYGELFF. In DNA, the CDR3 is TGTGCCAGCAGCCCCCAGACAGGGGGCGAGTACGGGGAGCTGTTTTTT.